What follows are 16 T cell receptor beta chains derived from one specimen sequenced in a study of regulatory T cells in long-lasting Graves disease. Time point of the sample: persistent/refractory GD, antithyroid drugs over 5 years with positive TRAb. PBMC-extracted RNA yielded the TCR library. HTBI primers from iRepertoire and Arm-PCR of CDR3 regions yielded the TCR beta libraries. TCRdb reprocessed the multiplex PCR reads with MiXCR, giving one entry per CDR3 protein. The data hold 650,000 to 850,000 distinct CDR3 sequences, with around 30% observed a single time. The sample in question was peripheral blood mononuclear cells (PBMCs), obtained when the disease was refractory, from a patient treated with antithyroid drugs. The receptors were gathered from a female donor with Graves disease.

This clonotype has more than one count but fewer than ten. This chain links TRBV7-2 with TRBJ2-7, with D possibly matching TRBD2 (5 bases). Deletions cut 3 bases from V and 3 bases from J, with 15 bases between. CDR3 size: 15 residues. Germline V gives CDR1 SGHTA, CDR2 FQGNSA. CDR3 nucleotides: TGTGCCAGCAGCTTTAAGGGAGAAGCTAGCTACGAGCAGTACTTC. This encodes CASSFKGEASYEQYF.

This clonotype was seen ten or more times. This chain joins TRBV12-3 or TRBV12-4 and TRBJ1-5, with D perhaps matching TRBD1 (6 bases). With 4 bases removed from V and 7 bases from J, the gap between germline ends came to 11 bases. The CDR3 length is 13 residues. DNA of the CDR3: TGTGCCAGCAGTTACAGGGCGCGCCAGCCCCAGCATTTT. Its translation is CASSYRARQPQHF.

The V gene is TRBV5-1, the J gene TRBJ1-6, with D hard to call. Germline V gene sequence: CDR1 SGHRS, CDR2 YFSETQ. V was clipped by 4 bases and J by 9 bases, with 8 bases between them. This CDR3 spans 12 amino acids. Written as DNA, the CDR3 is TGCGCCAGCAGCCCAAAGGGTTCACCCCTCCACTTT. It specifies CASSPKGSPLHF.

The chain is built from TRBV12-5 and TRBJ1-1, with D unresolved. V was cut by 4 bases and J by 8 bases, with 11 bases left in between. Germline V CDR1 and CDR2: LGHNT, FRNRAP. This CDR3 contains 12 residues. CDR3 sequence (DNA): TGTGCTAGTGGTTCCGGACCCCTAGAAGCTTTCTTT. The encoded protein is CASGSGPLEAFF.

In this sample, this clonotype turned up a few times. This chain uses TRBV27 with TRBJ2-7, with TRBD1 identical over 9 bases. The trim removed 6 bases at V and 7 bases at J, leaving 16 bases unmatched. The germline CDR1 and CDR2 sequences are MNHEY and SMNVEV (reference sequence). CDR3 length equals 16 residues. CDR3 sequence (DNA): TGTGCCAGCAGCCCCATCCGAGGACAGGGGCCGGGGGAGCAGTACTTC. This sequence encodes CASSPIRGQGPGEQYF.

This rearrangement joins TRBV13 to TRBJ2-7; 15 bases align to TRBD2. This CDR3 is built from 19 residues. The junction had 11 bases not matched to a gene; V was cut back by 5 bases and J by 0 bases. CDR1 is PRHDT and CDR2 is FYEKMQ in the germline V gene (reference sequence). The CDR3 is CASSAGLAGGFGSSYEQYF. DNA for the CDR3: TGTGCCAGCAGCGCCGGACTAGCGGGAGGGTTCGGGAGCTCCTACGAGCAGTACTTC.

About this clonotype itself: A junction boundary mismatches the germline segment, possibly from a read error. This chain uses TRBV6-1 with TRBJ2-5, with D perhaps TRBD1 or TRBD2 (5 bases each). Germline V gene sequence: CDR1 MNHNS, CDR2 SASEGT. The CDR3 has 14 amino acids. CDR3 in amino acids: CTSRTTGGGETQYF. The CDR3, as DNA: TGTACCAGCAGAACCACAGGAGGTGGGGAGACCCAGTACTTC.

This clonotype was picked up many times. The CDR3 nucleotides read TGTGCCAGCACCTCGGGGGCTGAAGCTTTCTTT. Encoded protein: CASTSGAEAFF. The chain uses TRBV11-2 and TRBJ1-1; maybe TRBD1 (5 bases). Trimming removed 7 bases at V and 6 bases at J, with 9 bases between. Germline lookup yields CDR1 SGHAT and CDR2 FQNNGV. The CDR3 length is 11 residues.

This clonotype was recorded many times. The chain combines TRBV6-5 with TRBJ2-7, with D perhaps TRBD2 (6 bases). The germline gives CDR1 MNHEY, CDR2 SVGAGI. This CDR3 has 13 residues. Trimming stripped 2 bases from V and 1 base from J, with 6 bases between. CDR3 coding DNA: TGTGCCAGCAGTTACGGGGGGTCCTACGAGCAGTACTTC. Protein sequence: CASSYGGSYEQYF.

The genes are TRBV20-1 and TRBJ1-1; D gene uncertain. This CDR3 contains 13 residues. Germline loops: CDR1 DFQATT, CDR2 SNEGSKA (reference sequence). V was pared by 6 bases and J by 4 bases, with 15 bases between. CDR3 DNA sequence: TGCAGTGCCCGACCGGGGATGGGCACTGAAGCTTTCTTT. Amino acids: CSARPGMGTEAFF.

This clonotype was seen more than once but under ten times. An end of the junction does not agree with germline; a read error may underlie this. The chain joins TRBV12-3 or TRBV12-4 to TRBJ1-6, with D uncertain. The length of the CDR3 is 13 residues. The CDR3 loop reads CASSGRDNSPLRF. Here the CDR3 DNA reads TGTGCCAGCAGTGGCCGGGATAATTCACCCCTCCGCTTT.

This clonotype was observed many times. This chain uses TRBV28 with TRBJ1-1; 10 bases map to TRBD1. Per germline, CDR1 MDHEN and CDR2 SYDVKM. The CDR3 runs to 15 residues. The V gene end was trimmed by 6 bases and the J gene end by 5 bases; junction bases not matched to a gene: 9. As DNA, the CDR3 is TGTGCCAGCAGGGCGACAGGGGGCAACGGGACTGAAGCTTTCTTT. Its protein product is CASRATGGNGTEAFF.

CDR3 DNA: TGTGCCAGCAGTCCCCCGCCTACAGGGACAGATACGCAGTATTTT. Residues: CASSPPPTGTDTQYF. This chain uses TRBV28 with TRBJ2-3, with a weak D call TRBD1 (6 bases). The CDR3 runs 15 residues. With 5 bases removed from V and 3 bases from J, the gap between germline ends came to 15 bases. The V gene's germline CDR1 is MDHEN and CDR2 SYDVKM.

This clonotype was counted between two and nine times. This sequence joins TRBV12-3 or TRBV12-4 and TRBJ1-5; D might be TRBD1 (5 bases). V lost 6 bases and J 4 bases, leaving 13 bases between the germline ends. This CDR3 has 14 residues. The CDR3 coding sequence is TGTGCCAGCAGCCCCGGCGGGGCGAATCAGCCCCAGCATTTT. Encoded protein: CASSPGGANQPQHF.

This clonotype was observed at least ten times. The chain joins TRBV28 to TRBJ1-1, with D maybe TRBD1 (6 bases). V was shortened by 2 bases and J by 1 base, with 14 bases between the two germline ends. CDR1 MDHEN and CDR2 SYDVKM come from the germline V gene. CDR3 length: 16 amino acids. CDR3 loop: CASSLVGGQRNTEAFF. Here the CDR3 DNA reads TGTGCCAGCAGTTTAGTCGGGGGGCAAAGGAACACTGAAGCTTTCTTT.

This clonotype was detected only a few times. The chain carries TRBV5-1 and TRBJ1-1; D not certain. The length of the CDR3 is 13 residues. Germline CDR1 is SGHRS and CDR2 is YFSETQ. The germline V and J ends were trimmed by 4 bases and 7 bases, with 14 bases remaining between them. CDR3 sequence: CASSIEGLGEAFF. The CDR3 bases are TGCGCCAGCAGCATAGAAGGACTAGGTGAAGCTTTCTTT.